This T cell receptor beta chain appears in the sequencing data of a study of spatial heterogeneity in lung cancer. Turning to the study itself: Alpha-chain sequences were consistently detected less often than beta-chain sequences. Study findings and constraints: Detection of ubiquitous tumor TCRs in blood was higher at resection than follow-up.

With regard to this clonotype: Its antigen is as yet unknown.

TCRdb reprocessed the 5' RACE reads with MiXCR, giving one entry per CDR3 protein. This table has about 17,000 distinct CDR3 sequences, around 19% appearing once. The sample's time point: sample taken at primary tumor resection. Unsorted whole RNA of tumor, nontumor lung or frozen PBMC was sequenced. Germline loops: CDR1 SGHDT, CDR2 YYEEEE. With V trimmed by 2 bases and J by 8 bases, 3 bases remained unmatched. The CDR3 is 13 amino acids. Specimen: PBMCs, collected at surgery. The origin of this receptor is a male donor with early-stage non-small cell lung cancer. The chain links TRBV5-6 to TRBJ2-1; 8 positions agree with TRBD2. CDR3 sequence: CASSLGTRDEQFF. DNA of the CDR3: TGTGCCAGCAGCTTAGGGACTAGGGATGAGCAGTTCTTC.